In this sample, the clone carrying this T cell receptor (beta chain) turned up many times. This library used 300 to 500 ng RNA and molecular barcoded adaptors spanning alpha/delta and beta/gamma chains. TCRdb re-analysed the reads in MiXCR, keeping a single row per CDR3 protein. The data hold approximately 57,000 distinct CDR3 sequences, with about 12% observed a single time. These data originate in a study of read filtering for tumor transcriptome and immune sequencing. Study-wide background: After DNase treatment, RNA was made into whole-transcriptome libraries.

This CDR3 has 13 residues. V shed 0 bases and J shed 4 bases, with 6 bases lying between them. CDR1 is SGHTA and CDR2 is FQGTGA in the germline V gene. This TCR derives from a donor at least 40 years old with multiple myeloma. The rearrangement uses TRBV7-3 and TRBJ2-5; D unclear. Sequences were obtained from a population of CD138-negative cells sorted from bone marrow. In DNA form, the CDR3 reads TGTGCCAGCAGCTTAACAGCCAGAGAGACCCAGTACTTC. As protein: CASSLTARETQYF.